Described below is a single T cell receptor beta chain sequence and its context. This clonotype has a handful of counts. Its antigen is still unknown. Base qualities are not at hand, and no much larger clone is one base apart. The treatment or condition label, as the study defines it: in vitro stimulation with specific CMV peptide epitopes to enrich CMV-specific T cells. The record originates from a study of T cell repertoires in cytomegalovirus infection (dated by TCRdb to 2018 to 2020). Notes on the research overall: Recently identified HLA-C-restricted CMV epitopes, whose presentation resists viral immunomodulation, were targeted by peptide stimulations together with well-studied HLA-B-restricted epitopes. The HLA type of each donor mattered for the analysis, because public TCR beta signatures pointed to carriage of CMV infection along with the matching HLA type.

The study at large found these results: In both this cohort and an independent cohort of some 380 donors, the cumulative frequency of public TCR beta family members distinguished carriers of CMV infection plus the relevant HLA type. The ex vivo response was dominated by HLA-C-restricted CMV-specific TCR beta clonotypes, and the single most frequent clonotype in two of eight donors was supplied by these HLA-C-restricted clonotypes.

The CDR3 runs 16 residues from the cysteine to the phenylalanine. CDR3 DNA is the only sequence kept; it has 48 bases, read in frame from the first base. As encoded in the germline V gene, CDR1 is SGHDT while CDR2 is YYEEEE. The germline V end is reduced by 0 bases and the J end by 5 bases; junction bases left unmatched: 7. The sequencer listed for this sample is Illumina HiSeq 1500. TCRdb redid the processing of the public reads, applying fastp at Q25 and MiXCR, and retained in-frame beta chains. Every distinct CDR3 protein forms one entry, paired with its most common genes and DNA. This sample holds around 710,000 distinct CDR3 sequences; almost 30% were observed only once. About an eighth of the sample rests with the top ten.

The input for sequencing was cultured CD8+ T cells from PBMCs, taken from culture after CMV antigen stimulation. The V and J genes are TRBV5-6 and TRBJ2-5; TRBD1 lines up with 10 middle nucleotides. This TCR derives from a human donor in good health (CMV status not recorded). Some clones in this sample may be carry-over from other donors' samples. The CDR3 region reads CASSLGQGALWETQYF. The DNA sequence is TGTGCCAGCAGCTTGGGACAGGGGGCGCTTTGGGAGACCCAGTACTTC.